These 21 T cell receptor beta chains came from one sample sequenced in a study of T cells after yellow fever vaccination. TCRdb passed the 5' RACE reads through MiXCR, listing each CDR3 protein once. This table has over 100,000 distinct CDR3 sequences, around 8.6% appearing once. The sample in question was CD8+ T cells sorted from PBMCs, obtained 45 days after the yellow fever booster vaccination. These receptors were obtained from a man aged 25 to 40 who received the YFV17D yellow fever vaccine.

The chain uses TRBV9 and TRBJ2-1; D remains unclear. The germline V gene encodes CDR1 SGDLS and CDR2 YYNGEE. The CDR3 runs to 16 residues. V lost 0 bases and J lost 4, with 14 bases in between. The DNA for the CDR3 is TGTGCCAGCAGCGTAGCTAGGCGCGGAAGTTACAATGAGCAGTTCTTC. Amino acids: CASSVARRGSYNEQFF.

This sequence joins TRBV28 and TRBJ1-2, with D possibly being TRBD1 (5 bases). V gave up 3 bases and J gave up 5 bases, with 22 bases separating them. The CDR3 is 17 amino acids. The germline CDR1 and CDR2 sequences are MDHEN and SYDVKM. In DNA form, the CDR3 reads TGTGCCAGCAGTTTTTTTCGGGATTCGAAAGGGGTGTATGGCTACACCTTC. Its translation is CASSFFRDSKGVYGYTF.

This clonotype was recorded at least ten times. This sequence joins TRBV6-6 and TRBJ2-1; D is unclear. This CDR3 is 8 amino acids long. The V and J ends lost 8 bases and 9 bases respectively, with 2 bases between them. Per germline, CDR1 MNHNY and CDR2 SVGAGI (reference sequence). The CDR3 protein is CASSEQFF. The CDR3 DNA sequence: TGTGCCAGCTCTGAGCAGTTCTTC.

This clonotype has ten or more counts. The chain couples TRBV6-2 or TRBV6-3 to TRBJ2-7; TRBD2 is a possible D gene (5 bases). V dropped 8 bases and J dropped 5 bases, with 13 bases sitting between them. CDR1 MNHEY and CDR2 SVGEGT come from the germline V gene. The CDR3 runs 12 residues. CDR3 DNA sequence: TGTGCCAGCGGTCTCGGGGTAAACGAGCAGTACTTC. Its protein is CASGLGVNEQYF.

This clonotype was recorded many times. The chain employs TRBV27 and TRBJ1-1; D is ambiguous. Trimming shortened V by 6 bases and J by 4 bases, and 12 bases separated the two germline ends. The CDR3 is made up of 13 amino acids. Germline V gene data show CDR1 as MNHEY and CDR2 as SMNVEV (reference sequence). CDR3 bases: TGTGCCAGCAGCTCCATCCCCCTCACTGAAGCTTTCTTT. Its translation: CASSSIPLTEAFF.

This clonotype came up a few times. The gene calls are TRBV28 and TRBJ2-5; no clear D gene. This CDR3 has 15 residues. V lost 7 bases to trimming and J lost 2 bases, with 17 bases between them. CDR1 is MDHEN and CDR2 is SYDVKM in the germline V gene. CDR3 nucleotides: TGTGCCAGCACCCCTATAGGAATCTCTCAAGAGACCCAGTACTTC. Encoded protein: CASTPIGISQETQYF.

This clonotype was seen repeatedly, ten times or more. The V and J genes are TRBV7-2 and TRBJ1-1; D perhaps matches TRBD1 (6 bases). Germline V CDR1 and CDR2: SGHTA, FQGNSA. The V gene lost 3 bases and the J gene lost 5 bases, with 10 bases spanning the gap. The CDR3 loop spans 13 amino acids. The CDR3 DNA reads as TGTGCCAGCAGCTTGGACAGTTCGACTGAAGCTTTCTTT. This gives the protein CASSLDSSTEAFF.

This sequence joins TRBV7-9 and TRBJ2-5, with D tentatively TRBD1 (5 bases). This CDR3 is 14 amino acids long. V was cut by 4 bases and J by 5 bases, with 14 bases left in between. Germline CDR1 and CDR2: SEHNR and FQNEAQ (reference sequence). CDR3 loop: CASSSPLGQETQYF. The CDR3 DNA follows: TGTGCCAGCAGCTCCCCCTTGGGGCAGGAGACCCAGTACTTC.

The sample holds a few counts of this clonotype. DNA for the CDR3: TGTGCCAGCAGCGATGACCAGCGCGATGAGCAGTTCTTC. It yields the protein CASSDDQRDEQFF. The V call is TRBV9, the J call TRBJ2-1; D remains ambiguous. V lost 3 bases and J 8 bases, leaving 12 bases between the germline ends. CDR3 length: 13 amino acids. Germline CDR1 is SGDLS and CDR2 is YYNGEE.

The chain is built from TRBV3-1 and TRBJ2-5; the D gene is possibly TRBD2 (6 bases). V lost 8 bases and J lost 2, with 15 bases in between. The CDR3 runs 14 residues. The germline CDR1 and CDR2 sequences are LGHDT and YNNKEL (reference sequence). The CDR3 region has the DNA TGTGCCAGCCGCCCACCGGGGGAACAAGAGACCCAGTACTTC. Its protein product is CASRPPGEQETQYF.

In its sample, this clonotype was seen many times. The V and J genes are TRBV10-2 and TRBJ2-1; D gene ambiguous. Trimming took off 8 bases at V and 0 bases at J, with 5 bases between the two ends. The CDR3 is made up of 12 amino acids. The germline V gene encodes CDR1 WSHSY and CDR2 SAAADI. Here the CDR3 DNA reads TGCGCCAGCCTGGCCTCCTACAATGAGCAGTTCTTC. Residues: CASLASYNEQFF.

This clonotype has a count of ten or more. The chain combines TRBV11-2 with TRBJ2-5; D is possibly TRBD2 (5 bases). Germline CDR1 and CDR2: SGHAT and FQNNGV. V lost 4 bases and J lost 1, with 16 bases in between. The CDR3 sequence is 16 residues long. The CDR3 DNA follows: TGTGCCAGCAGCTCCCCCCAGAGGGAGTCCCAAGAGACCCAGTACTTC. This codes for CASSSPQRESQETQYF. The whole variable domain, remainder taken from reference TRBV11-2 and TRBJ2-5, is EAGVAQSPRYKIIEKRQSVAFWCNPISGHATLYWYQQILGQGPKLLIQFQNNGVVDDSQLPKDRFSAERLKGVDSTLKIQPAKLEDSAVYLCASSSPQRESQETQYFGPGTRLLVL.

The table lists this clonotype with a few counts. The J gene is TRBJ2-3, the V gene TRBV3-1; 14 bases match TRBD2. V lost 0 bases to trimming and J lost 4 bases; unmatched junction nucleotides: 9. This CDR3 spans 19 amino acids. Germline V lookup: CDR1 LGHDT, CDR2 YNNKEL (reference sequence). As DNA, the CDR3 is TGTGCCAGCAGCCAAGATCTAGGGACTAGCGGGAGTGGTTCAGATACGCAGTATTTT. Encoded protein: CASSQDLGTSGSGSDTQYF.

This clonotype was recorded at least ten times. The CDR3 loop is CSARGFSDSETQYF. CDR3 in DNA: TGCAGTGCTAGAGGTTTTTCGGATTCGGAGACCCAGTACTTC. The chain is built from TRBV20-1 and TRBJ2-5, with D uncertain. V dropped 1 base and J dropped 5 bases, with 14 bases sitting between them. This CDR3 comprises 14 residues. The germline CDR1 and CDR2 sequences are DFQATT and SNEGSKA (reference sequence).

In its sample, this clonotype was seen a few times. The chain couples TRBV4-1 to TRBJ2-3; 9 nucleotides match TRBD2. CDR3 size: 15 residues. V shed 6 bases, J shed 4 bases, and the junction held 8 bases outside the gene matches. Looked up from germline, CDR1 is MGHRA and CDR2 is YSYEKL. CDR3 loop: CASSEASGTADTQYF. The CDR3 DNA is TGCGCCAGCAGTGAGGCTAGCGGGACCGCAGATACGCAGTATTTT.

This clonotype was observed many times. The J gene is TRBJ2-7, the V gene TRBV27; D may be TRBD1 (7 bases). This CDR3 has 15 residues. Germline CDR1 MNHEY, CDR2 SMNVEV (reference sequence). Trimming left V 4 bases short and J 0 bases short, with 13 bases between. The CDR3 loop is CASSYQGGSSYEQYF. The CDR3 DNA reads as TGTGCCAGCAGTTATCAGGGGGGAAGCTCCTACGAGCAGTACTTC.

In its sample, this clonotype was seen many times. The genes are TRBV12-3 or TRBV12-4 and TRBJ2-3; D might be TRBD1 or TRBD2, each matching 5 bases. V shed 7 bases and J shed 4 bases, with 9 bases lying between them. The CDR3 has 12 residues. Here the CDR3 DNA reads TGTGCCAGCATGTTGGGGGCAGATACGCAGTATTTT. Protein: CASMLGADTQYF.

This clonotype occurred a few times. The chain joins TRBV6-2 or TRBV6-3 to TRBJ2-1; perhaps TRBD2 as D (7 bases). The V end was cut by 0 bases, the J end by 10 bases, with 13 bases between. The CDR3 contains 14 residues. CDR1 and CDR2 from the germline V gene are MNHEY and SVGEGT. The chain's CDR3 is CASSYSRGGLEQFF. The CDR3 nucleotides are TGTGCCAGCAGTTACTCGAGGGGGGGCCTCGAGCAGTTCTTC.

This clonotype has ten or more counts. The chain has TRBV29-1 and TRBJ2-5; 7 bases align to TRBD1. The CDR3 runs to 16 residues. The junction had 17 bases not matched to a gene; V was cut back by 5 bases and J by 5 bases. Per germline, CDR1 SQVTM and CDR2 ANQGSEA. The CDR3 is CSVYEFGTADLETQYF. For the CDR3, the DNA is TGCAGCGTTTATGAGTTTGGGACAGCAGATCTGGAGACCCAGTACTTC.

The rearrangement uses TRBV11-2 and TRBJ2-3, with 8 bases matching TRBD1. The ends lost 5 bases at V and 4 bases at J; junction bases unmatched: 2. The germline CDR1 and CDR2 sequences are SGHAT and FQNNGV. This CDR3 spans 13 amino acids. CDR3 sequence (DNA): TGTGCCAGCAGCGAGACAGGGGCAGATACGCAGTATTTT. As protein: CASSETGADTQYF.

This clonotype was counted only a few times. V usage is TRBV28 and J usage is TRBJ2-2; D uncertain. V was clipped by 6 bases and J by 7 bases, with 15 bases between them. The germline V gene has CDR1 MDHEN and CDR2 SYDVKM. The CDR3 is 14 amino acids. The CDR3 nucleotides read TGTGCCAGCAGCGGCCCACCCAGATTCGGGGAGCTGTTTTTT. Translation: CASSGPPRFGELFF.